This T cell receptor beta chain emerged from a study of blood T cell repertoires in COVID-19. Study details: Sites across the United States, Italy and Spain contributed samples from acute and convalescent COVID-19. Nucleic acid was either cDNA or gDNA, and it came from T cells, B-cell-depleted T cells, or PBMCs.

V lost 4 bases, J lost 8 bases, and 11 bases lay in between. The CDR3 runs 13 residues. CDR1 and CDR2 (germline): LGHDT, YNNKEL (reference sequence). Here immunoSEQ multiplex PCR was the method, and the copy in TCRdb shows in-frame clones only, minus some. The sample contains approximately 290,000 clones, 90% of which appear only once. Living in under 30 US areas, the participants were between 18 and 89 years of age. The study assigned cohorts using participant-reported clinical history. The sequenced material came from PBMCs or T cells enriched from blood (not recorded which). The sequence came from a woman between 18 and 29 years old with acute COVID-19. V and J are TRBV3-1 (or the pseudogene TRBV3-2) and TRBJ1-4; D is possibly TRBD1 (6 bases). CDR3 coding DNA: TGTGCCAGCAGCCGATCGACAGGCGAAAAACTGTTTTTT. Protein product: CASSRSTGEKLFF.